This entry concerns a single TCR beta chain. The antigen remains unidentified. Naive CD8 populations comprised CD45RO-negative cells positively selected for CCR7, excluding terminally differentiated effector memory CD45RA+ cells. Healthy and HIV-negative, the adult donors had no recent acute infections or vaccinations. Assay used: immunoSEQ multiplex PCR; TCRdb lists only in-frame clones, some missing. Of fewer than 700,000 clones in the sample, roughly 95% were seen once. This sample is part of a study of shared clonotypes between healthy human individuals. From germline, CDR1 is MGHRA and CDR2 YSYEKL. Germline trimming cut 6 bases from V and 9 bases from J; bases unmatched to any gene: 5. The CDR3 is 14 amino acids. Study-level findings and limits: Compared with memory subsets, naive subsets generally had larger estimated richness.

This clonotype was obtained from a young woman in good health. The chain links TRBV4-1 to TRBJ2-1; 13 bases match TRBD2. Material for sequencing was naive CD8+ T cells sorted from blood. In DNA form, the CDR3 reads TGCGCCAGCAGGCGGACTAGCGGGAGTGTTGAGCAGTTCTTC. It codes for CASRRTSGSVEQFF.